This T cell receptor (beta chain) was recovered during a study of cytomegalovirus exposure and HLA in healthy donors. The CDR3 contains 15 residues. Of note for this clone: Its antigen is still unknown.

PCR involved 60 Vbeta and 13 Jbeta primers. Produced via immunoSEQ multiplex PCR; TCRdb's table is partial and in-frame only. The table lists 95,000 to 110,000 clones, about a tenth of them singletons. Study-level results: Later analysis placed DRB1 highest and HLA-C lowest in TCR association rates, which differed by HLA locus.

The chain has TRBV21-1 and TRBJ2-5; the table assigns TRBD2, which was not confirmed against the DNA. TRBV21-1 is flagged as a pseudogene. The sequence derives from a man in his forties in good health and CMV-seropositive. The sequencing sample was made of PBMCs. CDR3: CASSRGQREQETQYF. CDR3 bases: TGTGCCAGCAGCAGGGGTCAGCGGGAACAAGAGACCCAGTACTTC.